Each of the 3 T cell receptor beta chains below was sequenced from the same sample in a study of metastatic and nonmetastatic thyroid tumors. With MiXCR, TCRdb called clones anew from the PCR reads. Among 35,000 to 50,000 clones listed, roughly 17% were seen once. Thyroid surgery took place with no prior treatment in any patient. The specimen sequenced was tumor tissue. The receptors were gathered from a female donor with papillary thyroid cancer or a benign thyroid nodule (not recorded which). Some clones in this sample may be carry-over from other donors' samples.

The table lists this clone with many counts. V usage is TRBV7-2 and J usage is TRBJ1-4; TRBD1 is a possible D gene (5 bases). Germline CDR1 is SGHTA and CDR2 is FQGNSA. The CDR3 length is 14 residues. Trimming stripped 1 base from V and 7 bases from J, with 10 bases between. For the CDR3, the DNA is TGTGCCAGCAGCTTAGTAGGGGAAGGTGAAAAACTGTTTTTT. Encoded protein: CASSLVGEGEKLFF.

The V gene is TRBV20-1, the J gene TRBJ1-5; TRBD1 aligns across 8 bases. Germline assignment: CDR1 DFQATT and CDR2 SNEGSKA (reference sequence). There are 14 residues in the CDR3. J gave up 5 bases and V 6 bases, and 9 bases lay outside the gene matches. As DNA, the CDR3 is TGCAGTGCGGCGGGCAGGGGGCGCGATCAGCCCCAGCATTTT. It encodes CSAAGRGRDQPQHF.

This clone was counted at least ten times. The V gene is TRBV7-3, the J gene TRBJ2-2; D is possibly TRBD1 or TRBD2 (5 bases each). V dropped 2 bases and J dropped 7 bases, with 11 bases sitting between them. Per germline, CDR1 SGHTA and CDR2 FQGTGA. This CDR3 is built from 14 residues. DNA for the CDR3: TGTGCCAGCAGCTTATCCGGGGCGGTCGGGGAGCTGTTTTTT. Amino acid sequence: CASSLSGAVGELFF.